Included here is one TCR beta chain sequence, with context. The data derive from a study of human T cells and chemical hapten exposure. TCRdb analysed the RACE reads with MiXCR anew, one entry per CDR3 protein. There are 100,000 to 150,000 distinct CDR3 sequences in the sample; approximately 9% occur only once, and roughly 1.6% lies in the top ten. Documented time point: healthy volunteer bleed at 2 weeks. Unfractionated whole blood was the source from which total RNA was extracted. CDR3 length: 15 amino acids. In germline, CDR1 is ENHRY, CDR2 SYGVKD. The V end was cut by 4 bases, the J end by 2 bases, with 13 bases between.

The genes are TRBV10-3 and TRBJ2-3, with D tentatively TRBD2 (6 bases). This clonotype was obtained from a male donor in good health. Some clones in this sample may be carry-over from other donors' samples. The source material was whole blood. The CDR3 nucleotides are TGTGCCATCAGTGCGGGTAGCGGTATCACAGATACGCAGTATTTT. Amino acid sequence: CAISAGSGITDTQYF.